The TCR beta chain under discussion was sequenced for a study of T cell responses to AZD1222 COVID-19 vaccine. Whole-study context: Pooled in the analysis were second doses at about 4 or about 12 weeks. Findings of the study overall: Females outnumbered males among donors, who were mostly white British; clonal diversity was possibly underestimated. There were repertoire samples only from the period after the peak T cell response. Spike-specific TCR breadth and depth were elevated following two AZD1222 doses.

As to this clone: Its antigen is unknown.

Sequenced by immunoSEQ multiplex PCR; TCRdb stores in-frame clones only, minus some. The data contain 95,000 to 100,000 clones, over 85% of them seen just once; the ten biggest clones take up roughly 13%. The sequenced sample was peripheral blood, obtained on day 0 of AZD1222 vaccination. This TCR derives from an adult in good health.

The CDR3 region has the DNA TGTGCCAGCAGCTCGACAGGGAGGCTCGAGACCCAGTACTTC. The encoded protein is CASSSTGRLETQYF. The J gene is TRBJ2-5, the V gene TRBV7-9; a possible D gene is TRBD1 (7 bases). Germline V lookup: CDR1 SEHNR, CDR2 FQNEAQ (reference sequence). The germline V and J ends were trimmed by 4 bases and 5 bases, with 14 bases remaining between them. The CDR3 sequence is 14 residues long.